This is a list of T cell receptor beta chains from one sample in a study of memory CD4+ T cells and cytomegalovirus serostatus. Produced via immunoSEQ multiplex PCR; TCRdb's table is partial and in-frame only. The sample holds some 46,000 clones, 70% to 80% seen once. Input material: memory CD4+ T cells from blood. These receptors were taken from an adult in good health and CMV-seronegative. The CDR3 runs from the conserved cysteine through the conserved F or W. Fields, in order: V gene, D gene, J gene, CDR3 DNA, CDR3 protein. A D gene is named only where the DNA matches it firmly.

TRBV30	.	TRBJ1-2	TGTGCCTTGAAAAACTATGGCTACACCTTC	CALKNYGYTF
TRBV2	.	TRBJ2-7	TGTGCCAGCAGTGAAGCACTCTACGAGCAGTACTTC	CASSEALYEQYF
TRBV5-1	TRBD1	TRBJ2-7	TGCGCCAGCAGCTTCGACGGACAGGGAGCTACCTACGAGCAGTACTTC	CASSFDGQGATYEQYF
TRBV7-2	TRBD2	TRBJ2-7	TGTGCCAGCAGCCTGTCGGGGGGCTACGAGCAGTACTTC	CASSLSGGYEQYF
TRBV5-8	.	TRBJ1-2	TGTGCCAGCAGCTTGATTAGGGAGGGCGGCTACACCTTC	CASSLIREGGYTF
TRBV2	.	TRBJ1-2	TGTGCCAGCGGATCAGGGGAGATGCGCGGCTACACCTTC	CASGSGEMRGYTF
TRBV11-2	.	TRBJ2-1	TGTGCCAGCAGCCCACGGGGGACTGACCCTTTCCTTGAGCAGTTCTTC	CASSPRGTDPFLEQFF
TRBV11-3	.	TRBJ2-3	TGTGCCAGCAGCTTAGAGCTGAGTACGCAGTATTTT	CASSLELSTQYF
TRBV5-1	TRBD1	TRBJ1-2	TGCGCCAGCAGCTTGGAATCAGGGGGCAACTATGGCTACACCTTC	CASSLESGGNYGYTF
TRBV15	.	TRBJ2-3	TGTGCCACCAGCGGCGCGCAGAGCACAGATACGCAGTATTTT	CATSGAQSTDTQYF
TRBV7-6	.	TRBJ1-1	TGTGCCAGCAGCTTCGGGAGAGACACTGAAGCTTTCTTT	CASSFGRDTEAFF
TRBV5-1	.	TRBJ1-2	TGCGCCAGCAGCTTGGGTCCGAACTATGGCTACACCTTC	CASSLGPNYGYTF